This T cell receptor (beta chain) was captured by sequencing in a study of blood T cell repertoires in COVID-19. As for the study in general: COVID-19 samples collected from the United States, Italy and Spain covered acute and convalescent phases.

In the study's own analysis: Quantification of nucleated cells was approximated via reference gene primer amplification. Libraries were prepared by immunoSEQ multiplex PCR; TCRdb keeps only in-frame clonotypes and omits some of them. V, J and clone size reflect that table, while D and trimming were determined from the DNA. The sample has 200,000 to 250,000 clones, 80% to 90% seen once. V lost 4 bases and J 1 base, leaving 14 bases between the germline ends. The CDR3 runs to 15 residues. CDR1 and CDR2 (germline): SGHRS, YFSETQ. Participants had their cohort set by participant-reported clinical history. A PCR-confirmed or clinician-diagnosed COVID-19 case had contacted exposed participants within 2 weeks of entry.

The clonotype originates from a woman between 25 and 40 years old who had been exposed to COVID-19. The specimen was PBMCs or T cells enriched from blood (not recorded which). The chain employs TRBV5-1 and TRBJ1-2, with unresolved D. The CDR3 loop reads CASSPLSGINYGYTF. Here the CDR3 DNA reads TGCGCCAGCAGCCCGCTTTCCGGTATTAACTATGGCTACACCTTC. The full variable domain, its missing parts supplied by reference TRBV5-1 and TRBJ1-2, is KAGVTQTPRYLIKTRGQQVTLSCSPISGHRSVSWYQQTPGQGLQFLFEYFSETQRNKGNFPGRFSGRQFSNSRSEMNVSTLELGDSALYLCASSPLSGINYGYTFGSGTRLTVV.